This paragraph reports one TCR beta chain. The antigen remains unidentified. The data originate from a study of T cell repertoires in ileal Crohn's disease. Study-wide background: The M6 sample came from neoterminal ileum during colonoscopy after surgery. Study-wide results and limits: Active smokers at surgery had more clonal expansions than non-smokers.

Time point denoted: neoterminal ileum biopsy at postoperative endoscopy, about 6 months after surgery. Method: immunoSEQ multiplex PCR; TCRdb's copy keeps in-frame clones and lacks some. The data show about 62,000 clones, 70% to 90% seen once. This TCR was recovered from an adult with Crohn's disease. Sequenced input: ileal tissue.

The CDR3 spells CASKYPTFTDTQYF. CDR3 sequence (DNA): TGCGCCAGCAAGTACCCGACATTCACAGATACGCAGTATTTT. The chain has TRBV5-1 and TRBJ2-3; D call uncertain. This CDR3 is built from 14 residues. V was shortened by 6 bases and J by 2 bases, with 13 bases between the two germline ends. Germline V CDR1 and CDR2: SGHRS, YFSETQ.